This T cell receptor beta chain comes out of a study of blood T cell repertoires in COVID-19. Across the whole study: The samples span acute and convalescent COVID-19 from the United States, Italy and Spain.

The CDR3 loop spans 13 amino acids. The ends were cut back, 4 bases at V and 0 bases at J, with 7 bases in the middle. CDR1 is SQVTM and CDR2 is ANQGSEA in the germline V gene. Libraries were prepared by immunoSEQ multiplex PCR; TCRdb keeps only in-frame clonotypes and omits some of them. The top ten hold roughly 20% of the sample, which has fewer than 200,000 clones, 80% to 90% seen once. Sequencing used peripheral blood. V is TRBV29-1 and J is TRBJ2-1, with a weak D call TRBD1 (6 bases). The clonotype was recovered from a man aged 65-85 years with active or convalescent COVID-19. The chain's CDR3 is CSVAGDSYNEQFF. The CDR3, as DNA: TGCAGCGTTGCAGGGGACTCCTACAATGAGCAGTTCTTC.